These 15 T cell receptor beta chains share one sample of origin, sequenced in a study of molecular identifiers for immune sequencing clone quantification. TCRdb reprocessed the PCR reads with MiXCR, giving one entry per CDR3 protein. There are some 96,000 distinct CDR3 sequences in the sample; approximately 25% occur only once, and 0.94% lies in the top ten. Sequencing input: naive CD8+ T cells from blood, with Jurkat cell RNA spiked in. As to subset: FACS-sorted CD8+CD4-CCR7+CD45RA+ naive T cells. These receptors originate from a human donor in good health. Some libraries in this study had Jurkat cell RNA spiked in.

The rearrangement uses TRBV28 and TRBJ2-1; 9 bases line up with TRBD1. The CDR3 totals 16 residues. V lost 6 bases and J lost 6; bases outside the gene matches: 12. Germline V lookup: CDR1 MDHEN, CDR2 SYDVKM. This CDR3 reads CASRGAGTGIFNEQFF. As DNA, the CDR3 is TGTGCCAGCAGGGGGGCCGGGACAGGGATTTTCAATGAGCAGTTCTTC.

This clonotype has at least ten counts. The V and J genes are TRBV13 and TRBJ1-1; D is ambiguous. V was pared by 6 bases and J by 8 bases, with 10 bases between. This CDR3 region has 11 residues. The germline V gene has CDR1 PRHDT and CDR2 FYEKMQ (reference sequence). CDR3 nucleotide sequence: TGTGCCAGCAGTTTGACGGAAGAAGCTTTCTTT. This gives the protein CASSLTEEAFF.

This clonotype was found many times. The J gene is TRBJ2-7, the V gene TRBV28; no definite D call. Looked up from germline, CDR1 is MDHEN and CDR2 is SYDVKM. Between the trimmed V and J ends, which lost 6 bases and 2 bases, there was a span of 14 bases. This CDR3 spans 14 amino acids. The CDR3 DNA sequence: TGTGCCAGCAGGCCCTGGGCAGGTACCTACGAGCAGTACTTC. Translating it yields CASRPWAGTYEQYF.

Only a few counts were recorded for this clonotype. J is TRBJ2-2 and V is TRBV27; D is unclear. Germline assignment: CDR1 MNHEY and CDR2 SMNVEV (reference sequence). The CDR3 runs 12 residues. V was pared by 3 bases and J by 7 bases, with 6 bases between. CDR3 coding DNA: TGTGCCAGCAGTTTTTTTGGCGGGGAGCTGTTTTTT. Its translation is CASSFFGGELFF.

Of note for this clonotype: A read error may be the cause here, since a much bigger clone is one base away. The CDR3 does not close with the conserved phenylalanine or tryptophan, likely indicating a read error. The CDR3: CASSLGNPNEQFL. The CDR3 bases are TGTGCCAGCAGCCTAGGGAACCCCAATGAGCAGTTCCTC. The rearrangement uses TRBV11-2 and TRBJ2-1; D unresolved. Trimming removed 5 bases from V and 6 bases from J, with 11 bases in between. Germline assignment: CDR1 SGHAT and CDR2 FQNNGV. The CDR3 extends over 13 amino acids.

This clonotype was picked up many times. The chain uses TRBV24-1 and TRBJ2-3; 16 bases fit TRBD2. The ends lost 3 bases at V and 3 bases at J; junction bases unmatched: 8. This CDR3 is built from 19 residues. CDR1 and CDR2 from the germline V gene are KGHDR and SFDVKD. CDR3 amino acids: CATSDPGLAGGPGTDTQYF. The CDR3 DNA follows: TGTGCCACCAGTGATCCGGGACTAGCGGGAGGGCCTGGGACAGATACGCAGTATTTT.

This clonotype was recorded many times. V and J are TRBV10-2 and TRBJ1-5, with 8 positions matching TRBD1. CDR1 is WSHSY and CDR2 is SAAADI in the germline V gene. J lost 2 bases, V lost 4 bases, and 7 bases had no gene match. The CDR3 sequence is 16 residues long. The CDR3 sequence is CASSGQGPYGNQPQHF. Here the CDR3 DNA reads TGCGCCAGCAGTGGACAGGGGCCGTATGGCAATCAGCCCCAGCATTTT.

Comments on this clonotype: This could be a read error, since a much larger clone is one nucleotide away. The V call is TRBV27, the J call TRBJ2-7, with 12 positions matching TRBD1. Per germline, CDR1 MNHEY and CDR2 SMNVEV (reference sequence). The CDR3 loop spans 16 amino acids. Trimming removed 3 bases from V and 6 bases from J; junction bases left unmatched: 9. CDR3 sequence (DNA): TGTGCCAGCAGTTTTAGGGCCGGGACAGGGGGCTGCGAGCAGTACTTC. It is translated as CASSFRAGTGGCEQYF.

There are many counts of this clonotype. The chain has TRBV2 and TRBJ2-7; 9 nucleotides align to TRBD1. Germline V gene lookup returns CDR1 SNHLY and CDR2 FYNNEI. After removal of 1 base from V and 7 bases from J, the junction contained 5 bases not matched to a gene. The CDR3 sequence is 14 residues long. The CDR3 here is CASSEGQQGAEQYF. CDR3 DNA sequence: TGTGCCAGCAGTGAAGGGCAACAGGGGGCAGAGCAGTACTTC.

Points on this clonotype: This may be a read error: a much more frequent sequence differs by one nucleotide. The chain links TRBV3-1 to TRBJ2-5; the D gene is possibly TRBD1 (5 bases). This CDR3 is 13 amino acids long. Per germline, CDR1 LGHDT and CDR2 YNNKEL (reference sequence). The CDR3 reads CASTSRGQETQCF. CDR3 sequence (DNA): TGTGCCAGCACCAGTAGGGGCCAAGAGACCCAGTGCTTC.

This clonotype was detected ten times or more. The rearrangement joins TRBV6-6 to TRBJ2-7; TRBD1 matches 11 bases. V lost 4 bases and J lost 3; bases outside the gene matches: 2. The CDR3 covers 14 residues. In germline, CDR1 is MNHNY, CDR2 SVGAGI (reference sequence). CDR3 amino acids: CASSSGTGGYEQYF. Here the CDR3 DNA reads TGTGCCAGCAGTTCCGGGACAGGGGGCTACGAGCAGTACTTC.

This clonotype has a count of ten or more. The chain is built from TRBV7-6 and TRBJ2-3, with 13 bases aligning to TRBD2. CDR3 length: 19 amino acids. Germline CDR1 SGHVS, CDR2 FNYEAQ. V lost 5 bases, J lost 3 bases, and 14 bases stayed unmatched. The CDR3 sequence is CASSRTPGLAGPSTDTQYF. The CDR3 nucleotides read TGTGCCAGCAGCCGTACGCCGGGACTAGCGGGACCGAGTACAGATACGCAGTATTTT.

This clonotype was observed many times. This chain uses TRBV7-6 with TRBJ1-6; no firm D call. Germline-derived CDR1 and CDR2 are SGHVS and FNYEAQ. The CDR3 runs to 14 residues. V was shortened by 5 bases and J by 0 bases, with 5 bases between the two germline ends. The CDR3 DNA reads as TGTGCCAGCAGCCCCGGCTCCTATAATTCACCCCTCCACTTT. Amino acid sequence: CASSPGSYNSPLHF.

There are a few counts of this clonotype. The chain recombines TRBV20-1 with TRBJ2-7, with D uncertain. This CDR3 is 13 amino acids long. Germline V CDR1 and CDR2: DFQATT, SNEGSKA (reference sequence). V dropped 0 bases and J dropped 0 bases, with 6 bases sitting between them. In DNA, the CDR3 is TGCAGTGCTAGAGACACGACCTCCTACGAGCAGTACTTC. It translates to CSARDTTSYEQYF.

This clonotype was counted at least ten times. V usage is TRBV4-3 and J usage is TRBJ1-6, with D uncertain. V lost 1 base, J lost 11 bases, and 6 bases lay in between. CDR1 is LGHNA and CDR2 is YSLEER in the germline V gene. The CDR3 length is 12 residues. The CDR3 sequence is CASSQAGAPLHF. Written as DNA, the CDR3 is TGCGCCAGCAGCCAAGCCGGGGCACCCCTCCACTTT.